This T cell receptor (beta chain) derives from a study of blood T cells in healthy people across ages. Study-level background: About one barcoded beta molecule per two T cells was captured by template switching.

Combining a sample-barcoded 5' primer with a J-beta primer mix, a second PCR ran for roughly 6 to 12 cycles. A single record per CDR3 protein comes from TCRdb applying MiXCR to the 5' RACE reads. The repertoire consists of about 650,000 distinct CDR3 sequences, with about a third occurring once and the leading ten covering 15%. On this clonotype itself: As yet, its antigen is unknown.

Findings of the study overall: Comparison with aged donors showed that long-lived donors had more naive CD4+ cells and higher diversity.

The CDR3 extends over 15 amino acids. Germline V CDR1 and CDR2: SGHRS, YFSETQ. V lost 0 bases and J 1 base, leaving 10 bases between the germline ends. The receptor was isolated from a woman older than 75 in good health. The chain carries TRBV5-1 and TRBJ1-2; no firm D call. Material for sequencing was blood. The CDR3 here is CASSLGRFGNYGYTF. CDR3 nucleotide sequence: TGCGCCAGCAGCTTGGGACGGTTTGGTAACTATGGCTACACCTTC.